This T cell receptor (beta chain) is from a study of cytomegalovirus exposure and HLA in healthy donors. Study findings and constraints: In an earlier analysis, in fewer than 700 donors, most V segments appeared productive either ~87% or ~30% of the time. Later on, an analysis tied 15,000 or so TCR beta sequences to HLA alleles at 0.05 false discovery rate. The HLA-A and HLA-B alleles of most subjects were reportedly predicted accurately from TCR beta sequences.

The germline V gene encodes CDR1 MGHRA and CDR2 YSYEKL. This CDR3 comprises 15 residues. V lost 0 bases, J lost 1 base, and 2 bases stayed unmatched. A single count supports this clone. Its specificity is unknown. In the PCR, 60 Vbeta and 13 Jbeta primers were used. Only in-frame clones appear in the TCRdb table, and some are missing; sequencing was by immunoSEQ multiplex PCR. The table includes about 140,000 clones, roughly 80% detected once. The chain recombines TRBV4-1 with TRBJ1-2; 7 bases are a match to TRBD1. This sequence was found in a woman aged 45 to 65 in good health and CMV-seropositive. Material for sequencing was PBMCs. The CDR3 DNA reads as TGCGCCAGCAGCCAAGAGGGGACAGATAACTATGGCTACACCTTC. Amino acid sequence: CASSQEGTDNYGYTF.